This TCR beta chain came from a study of blood T cell repertoires in COVID-19. Overall study context: The United States, Italy and Spain supplied acute and convalescent COVID-19 samples. The cDNA or gDNA used as material had been derived from T cells, B-cell-depleted T cells, or PBMCs.

Authors' methods: Nucleated cell number was recorded as an estimate derived from reference gene primer amplification. Assay: immunoSEQ multiplex PCR; the TCRdb copy retains only in-frame clones and omits some. Clone size and the V and J calls come from that table; the DNA yielded D and trimming. The sample records 85,000 to 120,000 clones, 84% being singletons. Per the germline V gene, CDR1 is SGHTA and CDR2 is FQGNSA. V was shortened by 3 bases and J by 9 bases, with 15 bases between the two germline ends. The length of the CDR3 is 14 residues. The V call is TRBV7-2, the J call TRBJ2-1; D gene unclear. The TCR comes from a man aged 35-49 years with active or convalescent COVID-19. The sample consisted of peripheral blood. The CDR3 is CASSFKSQVGEQFF. In nucleotides, the CDR3 is TGTGCCAGCAGCTTTAAGTCCCAGGTGGGTGAGCAGTTCTTC.